Sequencing of this T cell receptor beta chain was carried out in a study of blood T cell repertoires in COVID-19. Study overall: The United States, Italy and Spain were the sources of the acute and convalescent COVID-19 samples.

As processed by the authors: The authors estimated nucleated cell counts from reference gene primer amplification. Sequencing used immunoSEQ multiplex PCR; TCRdb keeps in-frame clones, though not all of them. Clonal size and the V and J genes are those of that table, whereas D and trimming came from the DNA. The sample lists 85,000 to 110,000 clones, more than 70% occurring once. The germline V gene has CDR1 GTSNPN and CDR2 SVGIG (reference sequence). This CDR3 is 14 amino acids long. Trimming removed 5 bases from V and 3 bases from J; junction bases left unmatched: 6. The clonotype originates from a woman aged 60-70 years with acute or convalescent COVID-19. The chain links TRBV30 to TRBJ2-1, with 8 nucleotides matching TRBD2. Sequences were obtained from peripheral blood. CDR3 sequence: CAWPAGVNYNEQFF. The CDR3 DNA follows: TGTGCCTGGCCAGCGGGAGTTAACTACAATGAGCAGTTCTTC.